What follows are 17 T cell receptor beta chains derived from one specimen sequenced in a study of shared clonotypes between healthy human individuals. The protocol was immunoSEQ multiplex PCR, while the TCRdb copy is restricted to in-frame clones and leaves out a portion. The profile shows millions of clones, over 85% of them singletons. The material sequenced was naive CD4+ T cells from PBMCs. Documented subset: CD45RA+ positively selected. The receptor source for this set is a man aged 18-30 years in good health. Some clones in this sample may be carry-over from other donors' samples.

The rearrangement uses TRBV9 and TRBJ1-2; 7 nucleotides align to TRBD1. The CDR3 extends over 14 amino acids. CDR1 and CDR2 from the germline V gene are SGDLS and YYNGEE. After removal of 1 base from V and 9 bases from J, the junction contained 9 bases not matched to a gene. The CDR3 here is CASSVSTGAQRYTF. The CDR3 DNA sequence: TGTGCCAGCAGCGTATCAACAGGGGCACAGCGCTACACCTTC.

This clone showed up just once. This chain uses TRBV7-3 with TRBJ2-2; a weak D match, TRBD2 (6 bases). This CDR3 spans 15 amino acids. V lost 3 bases, J lost 0 bases, and 8 bases lay in between. Germline assignment: CDR1 SGHTA and CDR2 FQGTGA. CDR3 sequence reads: CASSLAGSNTGELFF. In nucleotides, the CDR3 is TGTGCCAGCAGCTTGGCGGGGTCGAACACCGGGGAGCTGTTTTTT.

The table lists this clone with a count of one. CDR3 DNA sequence: TGTGCCAGCAGCCGGGGACTAGCGGGCATAACGAACACCGGGGAGCTGTTTTTT. Amino acids: CASSRGLAGITNTGELFF. The chain recombines TRBV5-4 with TRBJ2-2; 12 bases are a match to TRBD2. This CDR3 comprises 18 residues. Trimming cost V 4 bases and J 0 bases; bases outside gene matches: 7. CDR1 SGHNT and CDR2 YYREEE come from the germline V gene (reference sequence).

The CDR3 is CASSFMWGGYTF. Written as DNA, the CDR3 is TGTGCCAGCAGTTTTATGTGGGGTGGCTACACCTTC. V gene TRBV28 combines with J gene TRBJ1-2, with D unclear. Trimming shortened V by 3 bases and J by 7 bases, and 9 bases separated the two germline ends. The CDR3 is made up of 12 amino acids. The germline gives CDR1 MDHEN, CDR2 SYDVKM.

This sequence joins TRBV11-2 and TRBJ2-1, with 8 bases matching TRBD2. This CDR3 spans 15 amino acids. After removal of 4 bases from V and 4 bases from J, the junction contained 6 bases not matched to a gene. Germline V gene data show CDR1 as SGHAT and CDR2 as FQNNGV. CDR3: CASSSISGSYNEQFF. CDR3 nucleotides: TGTGCCAGCAGCTCCATCAGCGGGAGTTACAATGAGCAGTTCTTC.

Only one count was recorded for this clone. The chain combines TRBV18 with TRBJ2-4; TRBD2 agrees at 10 bases. CDR3 length: 14 residues. Germline V gene data show CDR1 as KGHSH and CDR2 as LQKENI. Germline trimming cut 6 bases from V and 6 bases from J; bases unmatched to any gene: 5. CDR3 DNA: TGTGCCAGCTCCCCTAGCGGGAGCAGAAACATTCAGTACTTC. It encodes CASSPSGSRNIQYF.

This rearrangement joins TRBV7-3 to TRBJ2-2; no clear D gene. This CDR3 contains 16 residues. The V and J ends lost 2 bases and 0 bases respectively, with 10 bases between them. The germline V gene has CDR1 SGHTA and CDR2 FQGTGA. CDR3 residues: CASSLSPAANTGELFF. DNA for the CDR3: TGTGCCAGCAGCTTATCTCCGGCTGCGAACACCGGGGAGCTGTTTTTT.

V is TRBV5-1 and J is TRBJ2-1, with D perhaps matching TRBD2 (6 bases). Germline-derived CDR1 and CDR2 are SGHRS and YFSETQ. V was trimmed by 5 bases and J by 2 bases, leaving 20 bases between them. CDR3 length equals 17 residues. CDR3: CASSWGLIQSTYNEQFF. The CDR3 DNA sequence: TGCGCCAGCAGTTGGGGACTGATTCAAAGTACCTACAATGAGCAGTTCTTC.

The chain joins TRBV2 to TRBJ2-7; D not certain. V gave up 5 bases and J gave up 1 base, with 12 bases separating them. The CDR3 loop spans 14 amino acids. The germline V gene has CDR1 SNHLY and CDR2 FYNNEI. CDR3 sequence (DNA): TGTGCCAGCAGTACTGACGGCGTATCCTACGAGCAGTACTTC. Amino acid sequence: CASSTDGVSYEQYF.

J is TRBJ1-5 and V is TRBV30; D uncertain. V shed 0 bases and J shed 5 bases, with 14 bases lying between them. This CDR3 comprises 15 residues. The V gene's germline CDR1 is GTSNPN and CDR2 SVGIG (reference sequence). CDR3 nucleotides: TGTGCCTGGAGTGTAGGGCCTCCTCGGGATCAGCCCCAGCATTTT. Amino acids: CAWSVGPPRDQPQHF.

The chain is built from TRBV5-1 and TRBJ2-5; 8 bases align to TRBD1. Losses at the gene ends were 2 bases for V and 7 bases for J; bases not matched to a gene: 4. Germline V gene lookup returns CDR1 SGHRS and CDR2 YFSETQ. The CDR3 totals 13 residues. CDR3 bases: TGCGCCAGCAGCTTCGGACAGGGAGGGACCCAGTACTTC. It codes for CASSFGQGGTQYF.

V and J are TRBV7-3 and TRBJ2-1, with TRBD2 identical over 11 bases. Germline V gene lookup returns CDR1 SGHTA and CDR2 FQGTGA. This CDR3 is 16 amino acids long. V shed 5 bases, J shed 6 bases, and the junction held 9 bases outside the gene matches. The CDR3 sequence is CASSPSRLAGINEQFF. The CDR3 nucleotides are TGTGCCAGCAGCCCCAGCCGACTAGCGGGAATCAATGAGCAGTTCTTC.

The V call is TRBV5-6, the J call TRBJ2-2, with D perhaps TRBD1 (5 bases). Trimming removed 1 base from V and 1 base from J, with 8 bases in between. Per germline, CDR1 SGHDT and CDR2 YYEEEE. The CDR3 consists of 15 residues. CDR3 region: CASSLSQGNTGELFF. The CDR3 DNA reads TGTGCCAGCAGCTTGTCTCAGGGGAACACCGGGGAGCTGTTTTTT.

The genes are TRBV5-1 and TRBJ2-7; the match to TRBD2 covers 12 bases. CDR3 length: 15 amino acids. The V segment lost 3 bases and the J segment 5 bases; nucleotides outside the gene matches: 6. Germline V gives CDR1 SGHRS, CDR2 YFSETQ. CDR3 loop: CASSSGTSGLNEQYF. The CDR3 nucleotides are TGCGCCAGCAGCTCTGGGACTAGCGGGCTGAACGAGCAGTACTTC.

This chain joins TRBV6-6 and TRBJ1-1; no definite D call. CDR1 MNHNY and CDR2 SVGAGI come from the germline V gene (reference sequence). The V gene lost 9 bases and the J gene lost 4 bases, with 12 bases spanning the gap. The length of the CDR3 is 12 residues. The CDR3 here is CASRWGSTEAFF. The CDR3 DNA reads as TGTGCCAGTAGATGGGGAAGCACTGAAGCTTTCTTT.

CDR3 sequence reads: CASSLPVPRYNEQFF. For the CDR3, the DNA is TGTGCCAGCAGTTTACCAGTTCCAAGGTACAATGAGCAGTTCTTC. The chain has TRBV28 and TRBJ2-1, with D unresolved. The length of the CDR3 is 15 residues. Trimming cost V 2 bases and J 4 bases, with 12 bases left between them. Looked up from germline, CDR1 is MDHEN and CDR2 is SYDVKM.

The V gene is TRBV5-1, the J gene TRBJ2-5, with D unresolved. The CDR3 spans 15 residues. The V end was cut by 0 bases, the J end by 1 base, with 10 bases between. Germline CDR1 SGHRS, CDR2 YFSETQ. The CDR3 DNA sequence: TGCGCCAGCAGCTTGGGGCAGCAAAGCCAAGAGACCCAGTACTTC. Its protein is CASSLGQQSQETQYF.